The 20 T cell receptor beta chains below were found in one sample sequenced in a study of siplizumab effects on memory and regulatory T cells (dated by TCRdb to between 2018 and 2021). The library was prepared using the immunoSEQ multiplex PCR assay. The table comes from immuneACCESS by way of TCRdb, which keeps in-frame sequences with V and J called. Part of the clones is missing from these tables; in studies checked, under half for an unresolved V gene and the rest for unknown reasons. The sample records about 10,000 clones, around 42% of which are singletons. Together, the top ten hold approximately 22% of the sample. Mixed lymphocyte reaction cells were cocultured at 37°C for 5 to 6 days. These receptors' antigens are unknown. Sequencing was done on a sample of CFSE-low (dividing) CD4+ T cells sorted from an allogeneic mixed lymphocyte reaction. The source is a human donor in good health; the cells came from an allogeneic mixed lymphocyte reaction.

Only a few counts were recorded for this clone. The gene calls are TRBV4-1 and TRBJ2-3; D possibly matches TRBD1 or TRBD2 (5 bases each). This CDR3 region has 13 residues. The ends were cut back, 3 bases at V and 4 bases at J, with 8 bases in the middle. Germline V gene lookup returns CDR1 MGHRA and CDR2 YSYEKL. Here the CDR3 DNA reads TGCGCCAGCAGCCACCCGGGACCAGATACGCAGTATTTT. Its protein is CASSHPGPDTQYF.

The gene calls are TRBV10-3 and TRBJ2-3; D not certain. CDR3 length equals 14 residues. Trimming stripped 2 bases from V and 0 bases from J, with 6 bases between. The germline V gene encodes CDR1 ENHRY and CDR2 SYGVKD. The CDR3 protein is CAISEGVSTDTQYF. DNA of the CDR3: TGTGCCATCAGTGAGGGTGTTAGCACAGATACGCAGTATTTT.

CDR3 coding DNA: TGTGCCAGCAGCTTGGGGGACAGGGACGGCTACACCTTC. As protein: CASSLGDRDGYTF. The chain has TRBV5-6 and TRBJ1-2, with TRBD1 matching over 9 bases. The CDR3 has 13 amino acids. Germline V gives CDR1 SGHDT, CDR2 YYEEEE. V lost 0 bases and J lost 8; bases outside the gene matches: 2.

This rearrangement joins TRBV20-1 to TRBJ1-6; D call uncertain. The CDR3 contains 11 residues. Germline lookup yields CDR1 DFQATT and CDR2 SNEGSKA (reference sequence). Trimming stripped 6 bases from V and 14 bases from J, with 14 bases between. This chain's CDR3 is CSAEGPLALHF. The CDR3 region has the DNA TGCAGTGCCGAGGGCCCCCTGGCCCTCCACTTT.

The chain couples TRBV18 to TRBJ2-1, with D perhaps matching TRBD1 or TRBD2 (5 bases each). The CDR3 is made up of 15 amino acids. V was shortened by 3 bases and J by 6 bases, with 15 bases between the two germline ends. Germline CDR1 and CDR2: KGHSH and LQKENI. This CDR3 is CASSPRLDGGNEQFF. DNA of the CDR3: TGTGCCAGCTCACCGCGACTGGATGGGGGCAATGAGCAGTTCTTC.

In its sample, this clone ranks as medium-sized. The chain couples TRBV10-1 to TRBJ2-6; D is undetermined. Germline V gene sequence: CDR1 WNHNN, CDR2 SYGVQD (reference sequence). V was cut by 2 bases and J by 2 bases, with 7 bases left in between. This CDR3 has 15 amino acids. CDR3 protein: CASSEAGTGANVLTF. The CDR3 DNA is TGCGCCAGCAGTGAGGCCGGTACTGGGGCCAACGTCCTGACTTTC.

This chain links TRBV6-5 with TRBJ1-1; D remains unclear. The germline V gene encodes CDR1 MNHEY and CDR2 SVGAGI. The CDR3 contains 15 residues. Trimming pared 2 bases from V and 5 bases from J, leaving 15 bases between. In nucleotides, the CDR3 is TGTGCCAGCAGTTACGGGTCTTGGTGGGGTACTGAAGCTTTCTTT. It is translated as CASSYGSWWGTEAFF.

This clone occurred a few times. The genes are TRBV27 and TRBJ2-1; TRBD1 is a possible D gene (7 bases). CDR1 and CDR2 from the germline V gene are MNHEY and SMNVEV (reference sequence). The CDR3 runs to 13 residues. V dropped 3 bases and J dropped 12 bases, with 15 bases sitting between them. The CDR3 nucleotides read TGTGCCAGCAGTTTCCAGGGGGGACCTAGGCAGTTCTTC. It is translated as CASSFQGGPRQFF.

This chain connects TRBV5-4 to TRBJ2-3, with 11 bases matching TRBD2. CDR1 is SGHNT and CDR2 is YYREEE in the germline V gene (reference sequence). The CDR3 contains 17 residues. Trimming took 0 bases from V and 8 from J; bases not matched to a gene: 11. As DNA, the CDR3 is TGTGCCAGCAGCTTGGGTGGACTAGCGGGCCCCCGGGGTACGCAGTATTTT. Its translation is CASSLGGLAGPRGTQYF.

By proportion, this clone is medium-sized. This rearrangement joins TRBV15 to TRBJ2-7, with unresolved D. V was clipped by 0 bases and J by 2 bases, with 11 bases between them. Per germline, CDR1 LNHNV and CDR2 YYDKDF (reference sequence). The CDR3 loop spans 15 amino acids. The CDR3 DNA reads TGTGCCACCAGCAGAGATAACGGACGGACCTACGAGCAGTACTTC. Residues: CATSRDNGRTYEQYF.

This chain links TRBV5-6 with TRBJ2-1, with no clear D. Trimming removed 0 bases at V and 5 bases at J, with 15 bases between. The V gene's germline CDR1 is SGHDT and CDR2 YYEEEE. This CDR3 spans 16 amino acids. The CDR3 sequence: CASSLEFGQKDNEQFF. CDR3 DNA sequence: TGTGCCAGCAGCTTGGAGTTCGGCCAAAAGGACAATGAGCAGTTCTTC.

This clone appeared a single time. The chain carries TRBV29-1 and TRBJ1-2; no clear D. Trimming pared 8 bases from V and 7 bases from J, leaving 14 bases between. This CDR3 contains 11 residues. Germline V gene sequence: CDR1 SQVTM, CDR2 ANQGSEA. CDR3 DNA sequence: TGCAGCCAACTCAGGAGGTGTGGCTACACCTTC. Protein sequence: CSQLRRCGYTF.

This chain links TRBV5-1 with TRBJ1-2, with no clear D. The ends were cut back, 4 bases at V and 0 bases at J, with 10 bases in the middle. CDR3 length: 14 residues. Germline CDR1 is SGHRS and CDR2 is YFSETQ. CDR3 sequence reads: CASSDVTPNYGYTF. The CDR3 coding sequence is TGCGCCAGCAGCGACGTGACGCCTAACTATGGCTACACCTTC.

The rearrangement joins TRBV2 to TRBJ1-6, with D perhaps TRBD1 (6 bases). Germline V gives CDR1 SNHLY, CDR2 FYNNEI. CDR3 length: 13 amino acids. V lost 8 bases and J 8 bases, leaving 13 bases between the germline ends. Written as DNA, the CDR3 is TGTGCCAGCGATAGGGGGGGACATTCACCCCTCCACTTT. It specifies CASDRGGHSPLHF.

The CDR3 sequence is CSGGAQETQYF. The CDR3 nucleotides read TGCAGTGGAGGAGCCCAAGAGACCCAGTACTTC. This chain links TRBV20-1 with TRBJ2-5; no firm D call. Germline V gives CDR1 DFQATT, CDR2 SNEGSKA (reference sequence). The ends were cut back, 7 bases at V and 1 base at J, with 7 bases in the middle. This CDR3 is 11 amino acids long.

This clone was seen a few times. The chain combines TRBV18 with TRBJ1-1; D might be TRBD1 (5 bases). V was cut by 4 bases and J by 1 base, with 7 bases left in between. CDR1 is KGHSH, CDR2 LQKENI, per germline. The CDR3 length is 13 residues. The CDR3 loop reads CASSQGTNTEAFF. The CDR3 DNA follows: TGTGCCAGCTCACAGGGGACGAACACTGAAGCTTTCTTT.

The V call is TRBV5-1, the J call TRBJ2-3; D might be TRBD1 or TRBD2, each matching 5 bases. V lost 4 bases and J 2 bases, leaving 17 bases between the germline ends. CDR3 size: 16 residues. From germline, CDR1 is SGHRS and CDR2 YFSETQ. The CDR3 loop reads CASSRTSGRPTDTQYF. CDR3 sequence (DNA): TGCGCCAGCAGCAGGACCTCGGGGCGCCCCACAGATACGCAGTATTTT.

This rearrangement joins TRBV7-2 to TRBJ1-5; no clear D. The CDR3 runs to 14 residues. V gave up 8 bases and J gave up 9 bases, with 20 bases separating them. From germline, CDR1 is SGHTA and CDR2 FQGNSA. The DNA for the CDR3 is TGTGCCAGCTGTCAGGACGGTGTCTATGGGCCCCAGCATTTT. The encoded protein is CASCQDGVYGPQHF.

This clone has a handful of counts. The rearrangement joins TRBV5-1 to TRBJ1-4; 8 positions match TRBD1. The V segment lost 0 bases and the J segment 8 bases; nucleotides outside the gene matches: 3. The germline V gene encodes CDR1 SGHRS and CDR2 YFSETQ. This CDR3 has 14 residues. CDR3 loop: CASSLGTGREKLFF. CDR3 in DNA: TGCGCCAGCAGCTTGGGGACAGGGCGCGAAAAACTGTTTTTT.

V is TRBV15 and J is TRBJ2-3, with TRBD2 as a possible D gene (6 bases). V was clipped by 3 bases and J by 3 bases, with 13 bases between them. The CDR3 has 15 residues. Germline V lookup: CDR1 LNHNV, CDR2 YYDKDF (reference sequence). CDR3 protein: CATSRIGRRTDTQYF. Here the CDR3 DNA reads TGTGCCACCAGCAGGATCGGGAGACGGACAGATACGCAGTATTTT.